Shown below are 11 T cell receptor beta chains from a single sample sequenced in a study of breast tumors, draining lymph nodes, adjacent tissues. TCRdb used MiXCR to reprocess the multiplex PCR reads, holding one entry per CDR3 protein. Of tens of thousands of distinct CDR3 sequences listed, more than 25% are singletons. Breast cancer patients provided tissue from their axillary draining lymph nodes. The sequenced material came from axillary lymph node tissue. All receptors derive from a female donor with breast cancer. Some clones in this sample may be carry-over from other donors' samples.

In its sample, this clonotype was seen many times. The chain couples TRBV6-5 to TRBJ1-6, with a tentative D call TRBD1 (5 bases). This CDR3 is built from 17 residues. Germline CDR1 reads MNHEY; CDR2 reads SVGAGI. V was pared by 6 bases and J by 0 bases, with 15 bases between. As DNA, the CDR3 is TGTGCCAGCAGCCTCATCCGACAGAGCTCCTATAATTCACCCCTCCACTTT. Its translation: CASSLIRQSSYNSPLHF.

This clonotype was observed many times. The genes are TRBV29-1 and TRBJ2-1; unclear D gene. CDR1 is SQVTM and CDR2 is ANQGSEA in the germline V gene. This CDR3 spans 15 amino acids. Trimming removed 4 bases from V and 7 bases from J, with 20 bases in between. CDR3 region: CSVAPSKDLGNEQFF. The DNA for the CDR3 is TGCAGCGTTGCCCCCTCAAAAGATCTGGGGAATGAGCAGTTCTTC.

This clonotype showed up just a few times. A much more abundant neighbour one base away suggests this may be a read error. The chain couples TRBV11-2 to TRBJ2-7, with D maybe TRBD2 (5 bases). Germline V gene sequence: CDR1 SGHAT, CDR2 FQNNGV. CDR3 length: 13 amino acids. V was pared by 1 base and J by 6 bases, with 10 bases between. The CDR3 loop is CASSLGGFSEQYF. CDR3 DNA sequence: TGTGCCAGCAGCTTAGGCGGGTTCTCCGAGCAGTACTTC.

This clonotype was observed at least ten times. The chain couples TRBV6-2 or TRBV6-3 to TRBJ1-5; 8 positions agree with TRBD1. Looked up from germline, CDR1 is MNHEY and CDR2 is SVGEGT. The CDR3 covers 15 residues. J was trimmed by 9 bases and V by 7 bases; bases with no gene match: 14. CDR3 protein: CASKEDRGSHRPQHF. CDR3 bases: TGTGCCAGCAAAGAAGACAGGGGCAGCCACCGGCCCCAGCATTTT.

For this clonotype: At one end the junction does not follow the germline gene, possibly because of a read error. The chain recombines TRBV9 with TRBJ2-7, with D perhaps TRBD2 (6 bases). Germline assignment: CDR1 SGDLS and CDR2 YYNGEE. The CDR3 runs to 13 residues. CDR3 region: CASSDSSGYEQCF. The CDR3, as DNA: TGTGCCAGCAGCGACAGCAGCGGGTACGAGCAGTGCTTC. The full variable domain, rest sourced from reference TRBV9 and TRBJ2-7, is DSGVTQTPKHLITATGQRVTLRCSPRSGDLSVYWYQQSLDQGLQFLIQYYNGEERAKGNILERFSAQQFPDLHSELNLSSLELGDSALYFCASSDSSGYEQCFGPGTRLTVT.

This clonotype has at least ten counts. V usage is TRBV11-2 and J usage is TRBJ2-1; 8 nucleotides align to TRBD2. V lost 5 bases and J lost 8; bases outside the gene matches: 14. The germline gives CDR1 SGHAT, CDR2 FQNNGV. This CDR3 is built from 16 residues. The CDR3 loop is CASSIVAGRVLHEQFF. The CDR3 region has the DNA TGTGCCAGCAGCATTGTAGCGGGAAGGGTTTTGCATGAGCAGTTCTTC.

Many counts were recorded for this clonotype. V gene TRBV7-2 combines with J gene TRBJ2-1; D unresolved. The V and J ends lost 4 bases and 6 bases respectively, with 7 bases between them. CDR3 length equals 12 residues. Germline V CDR1 and CDR2: SGHTA, FQGNSA. The CDR3 region has the DNA TGTGCCAGCAGCTGGACCCCCAATGAGCAGTTCTTC. This gives the protein CASSWTPNEQFF.

This clonotype occurred once. The V call is TRBV7-9, the J call TRBJ2-5; 8 nucleotides align to TRBD1. V was clipped by 6 bases and J by 4 bases; unmatched bases: 10. The germline CDR1 and CDR2 sequences are SEHNR and FQNEAQ (reference sequence). The CDR3 totals 15 residues. The CDR3, as DNA: TGTGCCAGCAGGACGGACAGGGCTGGACGAGAGACCCAGTACTTC. Translation: CASRTDRAGRETQYF.

This chain links TRBV6-1 with TRBJ2-2; TRBD2 matches at 10 bases. V lost 6 bases and J lost 2; bases outside the gene matches: 9. The germline V gene encodes CDR1 MNHNS and CDR2 SASEGT. The CDR3 runs to 17 residues. CDR3 coding DNA: TGTGCCAGCAGACTCCTTAGCGGGAGGTCAAACACCGGGGAGCTGTTTTTT. Its translation: CASRLLSGRSNTGELFF.

The sample holds many counts of this clonotype. The chain uses TRBV29-1 and TRBJ2-7; D call uncertain. Between the trimmed V and J ends, which lost 2 bases and 4 bases, there was a span of 9 bases. There are 12 residues in the CDR3. Looked up from germline, CDR1 is SQVTM and CDR2 is ANQGSEA. The CDR3 loop reads CSVESAGYEQYF. The CDR3 DNA reads TGCAGCGTTGAATCAGCTGGGTACGAGCAGTACTTC.

This rearrangement joins TRBV20-1 to TRBJ2-2; TRBD1 or TRBD2 may be the D gene (6 bases each). The CDR3 has 9 amino acids. V was clipped by 3 bases and J by 16 bases, with 9 bases between them. The V gene's germline CDR1 is DFQATT and CDR2 SNEGSKA (reference sequence). The CDR3 bases are TGCAGTGCTAGTGGGGGGCCGTTTTTT. This translates into CSASGGPFF.